Below are 8 T cell receptor beta chains sequenced from a single sample in a study. The TRBV12-4/TRBJ1-2 clonotypes were amplified using barcode primers with ligated adaptors. TCRdb passed the multiplex PCR reads through MiXCR, listing each CDR3 protein once. The top ten hold around two fifths of the sample, which has 550 to 850 distinct CDR3 sequences, about 32% seen once. The sorted Tregs were CD4+CD25+CD127-/low cells. The sample consisted of tumor-infiltrating Tregs sorted from the breast tumor. These receptors were taken from a female donor with breast cancer.

In this sample, this clonotype is large. The rearrangement uses TRBV12-3 or TRBV12-4 and TRBJ1-2, with a possible D match to TRBD1 (5 bases). This CDR3 comprises 15 residues. The V gene lost 2 bases and the J gene lost 4 bases, with 14 bases spanning the gap. In nucleotides, the CDR3 is TGTGCCAGCAGTTTAAGACGGGACTTTGGCTATGGCTACACCTTC. Amino acids: CASSLRRDFGYGYTF.

By frequency in the sample, this clonotype is medium-sized. The DNA for the CDR3 is TGTGCCAGCAGCCCCGGACGGCTCTATGGCTACACCTTC. Its translation: CASSPGRLYGYTF. The chain links TRBV12-3 or TRBV12-4 to TRBJ1-2; D is ambiguous. CDR3 length: 13 amino acids. Trimming left V 6 bases short and J 4 bases short, with 12 bases between.

This clonotype was seen only a few times. The chain combines TRBV12-3 or TRBV12-4 with TRBJ1-2; the match to TRBD1 covers 9 bases. Germline trimming cut 6 bases from V and 7 bases from J; bases unmatched to any gene: 6. The CDR3 contains 13 residues. This CDR3 reads CASSPGQGAGYTF. For the CDR3, the DNA is TGTGCCAGCAGCCCGGGACAGGGAGCTGGCTACACCTTC.

By proportion, this clonotype is large. The V gene is TRBV12-3 or TRBV12-4, the J gene TRBJ1-2; 7 bases line up with TRBD1. This CDR3 comprises 14 residues. The V and J ends lost 4 bases and 2 bases, in that order; junction bases with no gene match: 4. The CDR3 nucleotides are TGTGCCAGCAGTTACAGGGGTGCGAACTATGGCTACACCTTC. Encoded protein: CASSYRGANYGYTF.

This clonotype is deemed large (0.1 to 1%). The V call is TRBV12-3 or TRBV12-4, the J call TRBJ1-2, with D possibly TRBD1 on 6 matching bases. The length of the CDR3 is 14 residues. V gave up 6 bases and J gave up 4 bases, with 15 bases separating them. The CDR3 coding sequence is TGTGCCAGCAGCCTTACAGGGCGCCCCTATGGCTACACCTTC. It specifies CASSLTGRPYGYTF.

Only a few counts were recorded for this clonotype. V is TRBV12-3 or TRBV12-4 and J is TRBJ1-2, with 7 nucleotides matching TRBD1. Trimming removed 8 bases from V and 4 bases from J; junction bases left unmatched: 7. This CDR3 region has 13 residues. CDR3 sequence: CASSGTDFYGYTF. The DNA of the CDR3 is TGTGCCAGCTCCGGGACAGATTTCTATGGCTACACCTTC.

The chain carries TRBV12-3 or TRBV12-4 and TRBJ1-2; 7 bases agree with TRBD1. With V trimmed by 5 bases and J by 4 bases, 7 bases remained unmatched. CDR3 length equals 14 residues. In DNA, the CDR3 is TGTGCCAGCAGTCGCCCGACAGGGCGCTATGGCTACACCTTC. Translation: CASSRPTGRYGYTF.

Judged by abundance, this clonotype is medium-sized. This sequence joins TRBV12-3 or TRBV12-4 and TRBJ1-2; D is uncertain. V was clipped by 4 bases and J by 7 bases, with 13 bases between them. This CDR3 is built from 13 residues. The DNA for the CDR3 is TGTGCCAGCAGTTCCCCAGAGGGCGGTGGCTACACCTTC. It encodes CASSSPEGGGYTF.